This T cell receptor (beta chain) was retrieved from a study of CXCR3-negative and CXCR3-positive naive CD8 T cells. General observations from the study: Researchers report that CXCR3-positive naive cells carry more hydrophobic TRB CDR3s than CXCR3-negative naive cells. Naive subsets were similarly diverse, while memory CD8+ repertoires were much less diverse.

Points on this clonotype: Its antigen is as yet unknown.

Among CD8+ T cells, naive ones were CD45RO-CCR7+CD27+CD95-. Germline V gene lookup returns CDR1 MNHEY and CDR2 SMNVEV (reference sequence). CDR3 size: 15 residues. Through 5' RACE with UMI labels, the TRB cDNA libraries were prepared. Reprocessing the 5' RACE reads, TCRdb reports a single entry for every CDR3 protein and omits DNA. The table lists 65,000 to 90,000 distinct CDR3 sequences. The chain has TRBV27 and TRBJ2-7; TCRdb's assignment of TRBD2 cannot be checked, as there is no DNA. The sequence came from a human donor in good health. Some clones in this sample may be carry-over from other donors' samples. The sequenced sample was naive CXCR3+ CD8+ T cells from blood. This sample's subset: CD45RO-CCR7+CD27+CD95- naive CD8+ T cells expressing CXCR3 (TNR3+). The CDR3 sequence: CASSRAGAGSYEQYF.